This section outlines one T cell receptor (beta chain) sequence together with its context. TCRdb re-called clones via MiXCR from the PCR reads. The table lists roughly 40,000 clones, approximately 17% of them singletons. The sample comes from a study of metastatic and nonmetastatic thyroid tumors. The V end was cut by 0 bases, the J end by 2 bases, with 9 bases between. The CDR3 has 14 residues. Germline V gene sequence: CDR1 SGHRS, CDR2 YFSETQ. All patients reached thyroid surgery having received no treatment beforehand. This chain uses TRBV5-1 with TRBJ2-7; D is uncertain. Sequencing input: tumor tissue. This TCR came from a female donor with papillary thyroid cancer or a benign thyroid nodule (not recorded which). Some clones in this sample may be carry-over from other donors' samples. DNA for the CDR3: TGCGCCAGCAGCTTGGCCGCCGGGCCCTACGAGCAGTACTTC. As protein: CASSLAAGPYEQYF.